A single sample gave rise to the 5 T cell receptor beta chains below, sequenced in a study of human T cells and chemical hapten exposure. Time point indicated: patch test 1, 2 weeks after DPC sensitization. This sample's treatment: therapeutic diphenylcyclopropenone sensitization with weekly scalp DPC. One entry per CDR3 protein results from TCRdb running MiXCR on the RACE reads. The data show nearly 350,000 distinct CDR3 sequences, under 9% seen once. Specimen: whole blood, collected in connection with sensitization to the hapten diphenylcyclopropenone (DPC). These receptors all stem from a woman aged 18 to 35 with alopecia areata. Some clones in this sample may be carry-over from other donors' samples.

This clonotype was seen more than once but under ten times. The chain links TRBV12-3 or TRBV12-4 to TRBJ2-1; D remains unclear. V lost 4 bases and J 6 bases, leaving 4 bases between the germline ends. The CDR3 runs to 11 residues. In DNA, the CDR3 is TGTGCCAGCAGTTGGGGCAATGAGCAGTTCTTC. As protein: CASSWGNEQFF.

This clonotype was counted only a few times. In DNA form, the CDR3 reads TGTGCCAGCAGCTTAACCGGGACGGTCAGAGAAGTAGCTTTCTTT. It yields the protein CASSLTGTVREVAFF. The chain couples TRBV7-2 to TRBJ1-1; a possible D gene is TRBD1 (5 bases). The germline gives CDR1 SGHTA, CDR2 FQGNSA. Deletions cut 2 bases from V and 10 bases from J, with 20 bases between. The CDR3 covers 15 residues.

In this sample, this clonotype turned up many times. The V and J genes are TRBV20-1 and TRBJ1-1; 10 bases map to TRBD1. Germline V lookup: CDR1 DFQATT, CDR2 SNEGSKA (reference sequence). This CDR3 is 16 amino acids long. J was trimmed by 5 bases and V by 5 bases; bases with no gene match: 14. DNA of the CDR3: TGCAGTGCTCCCCGGGAAGCTGACAGGGGGCAAACTGAAGCTTTCTTT. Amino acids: CSAPREADRGQTEAFF.

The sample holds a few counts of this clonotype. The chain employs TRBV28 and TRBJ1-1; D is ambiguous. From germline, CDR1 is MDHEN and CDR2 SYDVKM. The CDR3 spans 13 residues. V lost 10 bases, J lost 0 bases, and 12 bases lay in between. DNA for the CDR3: TGTGCCACCTCCGGACGACTGAACACTGAAGCTTTCTTT. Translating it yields CATSGRLNTEAFF. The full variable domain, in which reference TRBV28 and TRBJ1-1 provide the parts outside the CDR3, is DVKVTQSSRYLVKRTGEKVFLECVQDMDHENMFWYRQDPGLGLRLIYFSYDVKMKEKGDIPEGYSVSREKKERFSLILESASTNQTSMYLCATSGRLNTEAFFGQGTRLTVV.

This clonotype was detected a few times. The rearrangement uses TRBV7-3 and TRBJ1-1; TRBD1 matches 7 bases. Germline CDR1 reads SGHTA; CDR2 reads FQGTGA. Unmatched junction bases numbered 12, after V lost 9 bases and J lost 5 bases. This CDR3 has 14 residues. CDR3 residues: CASRGRGRDTEAFF. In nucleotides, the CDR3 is TGTGCCAGTCGAGGGAGGGGGCGAGATACTGAAGCTTTCTTT.